What follows are 6 T cell receptor beta chains derived from one specimen sequenced in a study of CD8 T cells in ankylosing spondylitis. TCRdb re-called the 5' RACE reads through MiXCR, storing one row per CDR3 protein. The sample contains about 250,000 distinct CDR3 sequences, 15% to 20% of which appear only once. The material sequenced was blood, either unsorted or a sorted T cell fraction (not recorded which). These receptors were taken from a male donor with ankylosing spondylitis or in good health (not recorded which).

The J gene is TRBJ2-1, the V gene TRBV14; D is tentatively TRBD1 or TRBD2 (6 bases each). CDR1 is SGHDN, CDR2 FVKESK, per germline. Trimming left V 0 bases short and J 9 bases short, with 12 bases between. The CDR3 is 14 residues long. CDR3 in amino acids: CASSQEGGFGEQFF. CDR3 bases: TGTGCCAGCAGCCAAGAAGGGGGGTTTGGTGAGCAGTTCTTC.

This clonotype showed up many times. This chain connects TRBV29-1 to TRBJ2-7, with TRBD2 identical over 7 bases. The CDR3 spans 14 residues. Germline assignment: CDR1 SQVTM and CDR2 ANQGSEA. Trimming at V came to 4 bases and at J to 1 base, leaving 7 bases not matched to a gene. The CDR3 region is CSVGPSGISYEQYF. The DNA of the CDR3 is TGCAGCGTTGGCCCCAGCGGGATTTCCTACGAGCAGTACTTC.

V is TRBV10-2 and J is TRBJ2-7; possibly TRBD1 or TRBD2 for D (5 bases each). V lost 6 bases and J 2 bases, leaving 8 bases between the germline ends. The CDR3 contains 12 residues. Germline V gives CDR1 WSHSY, CDR2 SAAADI. The CDR3, as DNA: TGCGCCAGCAGCGGGGCCCCCTACGAGCAGTACTTC. It translates to CASSGAPYEQYF.

This clonotype showed up just a few times. V and J are TRBV24-1 and TRBJ2-7, with D possibly TRBD1 on 6 matching bases. CDR3 length: 13 residues. Trimming stripped 4 bases from V and 5 bases from J, with 11 bases between. Germline V gene data show CDR1 as KGHDR and CDR2 as SFDVKD. The DNA of the CDR3 is TGTGCCACCAGTGACAGAACAGGGCACGAGCAGTACTTC. Residues: CATSDRTGHEQYF.

The chain is built from TRBV28 and TRBJ2-1; 8 bases line up with TRBD2. V was clipped by 5 bases and J by 7 bases; unmatched bases: 10. From germline, CDR1 is MDHEN and CDR2 SYDVKM. This CDR3 comprises 15 residues. In DNA form, the CDR3 reads TGTGCCAGCAGTCTCCTCAGCAGCGGGAGAAATGAGCAGTTCTTC. Translated, it gives CASSLLSSGRNEQFF.

This clonotype was counted between two and nine times. The chain combines TRBV9 with TRBJ2-7; D perhaps matches TRBD2 (6 bases). Germline assignment: CDR1 SGDLS and CDR2 YYNGEE. The CDR3 loop spans 14 amino acids. V was shortened by 0 bases and J by 4 bases, with 11 bases between the two germline ends. The DNA for the CDR3 is TGTGCCAGCAGCGTAGGTAATAGCGGATACGAGCAGTACTTC. Its translation: CASSVGNSGYEQYF.